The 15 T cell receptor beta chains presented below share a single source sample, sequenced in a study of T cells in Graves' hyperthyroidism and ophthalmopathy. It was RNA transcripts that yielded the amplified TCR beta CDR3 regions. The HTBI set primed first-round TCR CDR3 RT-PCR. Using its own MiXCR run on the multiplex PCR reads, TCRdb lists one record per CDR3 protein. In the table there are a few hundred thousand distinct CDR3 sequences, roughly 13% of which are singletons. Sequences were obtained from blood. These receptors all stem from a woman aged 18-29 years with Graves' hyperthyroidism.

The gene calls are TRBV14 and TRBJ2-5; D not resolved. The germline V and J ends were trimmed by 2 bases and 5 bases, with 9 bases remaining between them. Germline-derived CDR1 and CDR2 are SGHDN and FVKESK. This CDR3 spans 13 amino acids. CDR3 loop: CASSQRIRETQYF. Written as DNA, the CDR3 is TGTGCCAGCAGCCAACGCATCCGGGAGACCCAGTACTTC.

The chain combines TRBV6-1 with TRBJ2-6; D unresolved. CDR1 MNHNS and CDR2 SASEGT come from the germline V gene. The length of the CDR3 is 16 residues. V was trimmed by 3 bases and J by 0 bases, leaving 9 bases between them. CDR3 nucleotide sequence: TGTGCCAGCAGTGACAGTCTCCACTCTGGGGCCAACGTCCTGACTTTC. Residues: CASSDSLHSGANVLTF.

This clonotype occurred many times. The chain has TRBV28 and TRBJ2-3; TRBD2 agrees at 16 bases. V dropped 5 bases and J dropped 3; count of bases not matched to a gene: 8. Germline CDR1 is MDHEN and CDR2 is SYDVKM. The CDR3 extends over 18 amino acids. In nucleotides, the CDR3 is TGTGCCAGCAGTAAGGGACTAGCGGGGGGGGCCCCAACAGATACGCAGTATTTT. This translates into CASSKGLAGGAPTDTQYF.

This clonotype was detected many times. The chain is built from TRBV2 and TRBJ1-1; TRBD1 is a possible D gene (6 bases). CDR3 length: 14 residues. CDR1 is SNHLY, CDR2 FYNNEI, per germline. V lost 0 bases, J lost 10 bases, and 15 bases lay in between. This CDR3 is CASSEAPLGGAAFF. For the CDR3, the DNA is TGTGCCAGCAGTGAAGCCCCTCTTGGGGGCGCAGCTTTCTTT.

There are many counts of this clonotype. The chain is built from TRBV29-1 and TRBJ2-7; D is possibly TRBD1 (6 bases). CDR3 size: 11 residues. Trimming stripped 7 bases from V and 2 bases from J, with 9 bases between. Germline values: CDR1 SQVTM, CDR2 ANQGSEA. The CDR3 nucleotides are TGCAGCGGGGGGCAGCCCTACGAGCAGTACTTC. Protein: CSGGQPYEQYF.

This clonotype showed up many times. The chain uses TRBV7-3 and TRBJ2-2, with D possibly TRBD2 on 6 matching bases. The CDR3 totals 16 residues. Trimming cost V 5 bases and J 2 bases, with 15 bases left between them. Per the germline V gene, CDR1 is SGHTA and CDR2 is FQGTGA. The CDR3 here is CASSPRWTTNTGELFF. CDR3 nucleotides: TGTGCCAGCAGCCCCCGATGGACTACCAACACCGGGGAGCTGTTTTTT. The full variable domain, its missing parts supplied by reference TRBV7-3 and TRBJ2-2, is GAGVSQTPSNKVTEKGKYVELRCDPISGHTALYWYRQSLGQGPEFLIYFQGTGAADDSGLPNDRFFAVRPEGSVSTLKIQRTERGDSAVYLCASSPRWTTNTGELFFGEGSRLTVL.

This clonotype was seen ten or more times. CDR3 sequence (DNA): TGTGCCTCCGATGAGGCAGACACTAATGAAAAACTGTTTTTT. This sequence encodes CASDEADTNEKLFF. V gene TRBV30 combines with J gene TRBJ1-4, with D unresolved. The CDR3 has 14 residues. Germline V gene data show CDR1 as GTSNPN and CDR2 as SVGIG (reference sequence). Trimming stripped 7 bases from V and 2 bases from J, with 14 bases between.

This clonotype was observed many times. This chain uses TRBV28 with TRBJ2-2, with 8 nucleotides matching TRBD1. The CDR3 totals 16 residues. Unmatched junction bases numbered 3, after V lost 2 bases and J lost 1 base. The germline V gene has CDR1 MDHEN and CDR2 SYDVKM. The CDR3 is CASSLEGTGNTGELFF. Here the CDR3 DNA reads TGTGCCAGCAGTTTAGAGGGGACAGGGAACACCGGGGAGCTGTTTTTT.

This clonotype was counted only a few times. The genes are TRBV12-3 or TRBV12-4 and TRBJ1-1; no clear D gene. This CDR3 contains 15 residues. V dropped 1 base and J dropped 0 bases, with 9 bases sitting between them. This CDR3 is CASSLVPLMNTEAFF. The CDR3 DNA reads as TGTGCCAGCAGTTTAGTTCCCCTAATGAACACTGAAGCTTTCTTT.

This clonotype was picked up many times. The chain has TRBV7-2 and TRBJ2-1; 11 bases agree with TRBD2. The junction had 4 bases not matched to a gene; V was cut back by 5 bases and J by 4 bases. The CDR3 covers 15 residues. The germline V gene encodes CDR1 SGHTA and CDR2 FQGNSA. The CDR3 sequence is CASSPGLAVYNEQFF. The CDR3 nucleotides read TGTGCCAGCAGCCCGGGACTAGCGGTGTACAATGAGCAGTTCTTC.

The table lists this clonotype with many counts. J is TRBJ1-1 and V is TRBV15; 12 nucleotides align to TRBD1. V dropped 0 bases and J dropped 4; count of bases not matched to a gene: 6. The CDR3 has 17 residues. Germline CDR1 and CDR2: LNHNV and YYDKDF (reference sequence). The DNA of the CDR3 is TGTGCCACCAGCAGAGATCGGGACAGGGGGCTGGGCACTGAAGCTTTCTTT. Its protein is CATSRDRDRGLGTEAFF.

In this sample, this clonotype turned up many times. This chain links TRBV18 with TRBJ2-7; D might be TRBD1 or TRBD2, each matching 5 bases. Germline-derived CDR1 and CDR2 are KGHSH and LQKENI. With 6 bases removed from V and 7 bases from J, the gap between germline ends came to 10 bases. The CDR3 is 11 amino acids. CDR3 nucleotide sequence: TGTGCCAGCTCGGGGGATGGGGAGCAGTACTTC. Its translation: CASSGDGEQYF.

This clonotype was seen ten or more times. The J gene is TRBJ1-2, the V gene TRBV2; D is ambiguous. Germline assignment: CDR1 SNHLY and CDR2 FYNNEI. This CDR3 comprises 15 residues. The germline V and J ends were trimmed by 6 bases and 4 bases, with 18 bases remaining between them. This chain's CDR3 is CASSDTSLLGYGYTF. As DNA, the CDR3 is TGTGCCAGCAGCGACACTTCCTTATTAGGCTATGGCTACACCTTC.

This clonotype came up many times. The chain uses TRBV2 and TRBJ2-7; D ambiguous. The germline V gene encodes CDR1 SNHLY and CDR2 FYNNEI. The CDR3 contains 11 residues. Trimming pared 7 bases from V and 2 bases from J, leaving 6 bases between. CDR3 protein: CASTQAYEQYF. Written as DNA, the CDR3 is TGTGCCAGCACACAAGCCTACGAGCAGTACTTC.

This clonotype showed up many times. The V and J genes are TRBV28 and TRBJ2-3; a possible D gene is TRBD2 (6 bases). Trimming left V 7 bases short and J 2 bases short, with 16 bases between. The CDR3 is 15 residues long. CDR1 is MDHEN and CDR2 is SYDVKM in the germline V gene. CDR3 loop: CASIGFGGNTDTQYF. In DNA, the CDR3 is TGTGCCAGCATTGGATTCGGGGGTAACACAGATACGCAGTATTTT. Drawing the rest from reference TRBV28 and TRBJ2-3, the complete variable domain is DVKVTQSSRYLVKRTGEKVFLECVQDMDHENMFWYRQDPGLGLRLIYFSYDVKMKEKGDIPEGYSVSREKKERFSLILESASTNQTSMYLCASIGFGGNTDTQYFGPGTRLTVL.